The 29 T cell receptor beta chains presented below share a single source sample, sequenced in a study of shared clonotypes between healthy human individuals. The method was immunoSEQ multiplex PCR; TCRdb's version includes in-frame clones alone and lacks a portion of them. Altogether about 2 million clones are present, just under 95% being singletons, with the ten largest covering roughly 1%. CD45RO-negative, CCR7-selected cells formed the naive CD8 fraction, which excluded terminally differentiated effector memory CD45RA+ cells. The specimen was naive CD8+ T cells sorted from blood. These receptors all come from a man in his late teens or twenties in good health.

V and J are TRBV10-2 and TRBJ2-7; D unclear. The CDR3 length is 13 residues. Trimming removed 2 bases at V and 1 base at J, with 6 bases between. The germline V gene encodes CDR1 WSHSY and CDR2 SAAADI. CDR3 amino acids: CASSEDLSYEQYF. The CDR3 DNA reads TGCGCCAGCAGTGAGGACCTGTCCTACGAGCAGTACTTC.

The sample holds a few counts of this clone. The DNA for the CDR3 is TGCGCCAGCAACCGGGCCCACAATCAGCCCCAGCATTTT. It is translated as CASNRAHNQPQHF. V usage is TRBV4-3 and J usage is TRBJ1-5, with D unresolved. The CDR3 extends over 13 amino acids. The V and J ends lost 7 bases and 3 bases respectively, with 10 bases between them. Germline CDR1 LGHNA, CDR2 YSLEER.

In regard to this clone: Other DNA sequences of this sample code for an identical CDR3. V is TRBV2 and J is TRBJ1-3; D is ambiguous. V was cut by 0 bases and J by 0 bases, with 6 bases left in between. CDR3 length: 15 residues. CDR1 and CDR2 (germline): SNHLY, FYNNEI. The CDR3 is CASSEATVSGNTIYF. The CDR3 DNA reads as TGTGCCAGCAGTGAAGCCACGGTCTCTGGAAACACCATATATTTT.

V usage is TRBV9 and J usage is TRBJ1-2, with 8 nucleotides matching TRBD1. Per germline, CDR1 SGDLS and CDR2 YYNGEE. CDR3 length equals 13 residues. V was pared by 4 bases and J by 8 bases, with 7 bases of the junction left unmatched. This chain's CDR3 is CASSFGTGGGYTF. CDR3 DNA sequence: TGTGCCAGCAGCTTTGGGACAGGCGGAGGCTACACCTTC.

CDR3 nucleotides: TGTGCCAGTAGTATGGGCAGCGAGGCGGCCGAGCAGTACTTC. It is translated as CASSMGSEAAEQYF. The chain uses TRBV19 and TRBJ2-7; D remains ambiguous. The CDR3 extends over 14 amino acids. Germline V lookup: CDR1 LNHDA, CDR2 SQIVND (reference sequence). V shed 3 bases and J shed 6 bases, with 15 bases lying between them.

The chain employs TRBV14 and TRBJ2-7; weak D call: TRBD1 (6 bases). V lost 6 bases and J 2 bases, leaving 23 bases between the germline ends. The CDR3 loop spans 17 amino acids. Germline V gene data show CDR1 as SGHDN and CDR2 as FVKESK. CDR3 amino acids: CASSGRTEKTSTYEQYF. The CDR3 nucleotides read TGTGCCAGCAGTGGACGGACAGAGAAGACTTCCACCTACGAGCAGTACTTC.

The genes are TRBV28 and TRBJ1-1; a possible D gene is TRBD1 (6 bases). V was pared by 7 bases and J by 5 bases, with 14 bases between. The germline V gene has CDR1 MDHEN and CDR2 SYDVKM. This CDR3 has 13 residues. Written as DNA, the CDR3 is TGTGCCAGCACCATCGGAGGGGGAACTGAAGCTTTCTTT. Translated, it gives CASTIGGGTEAFF.

This chain joins TRBV7-9 and TRBJ2-3; 8 nucleotides align to TRBD1. The V gene end was trimmed by 6 bases and the J gene end by 2 bases; junction bases not matched to a gene: 13. Germline CDR1 SEHNR, CDR2 FQNEAQ (reference sequence). The CDR3 consists of 17 residues. CDR3 sequence: CASSLFPTGEVTDTQYF. CDR3 nucleotides: TGTGCCAGCAGTCTCTTTCCGACAGGGGAGGTCACAGATACGCAGTATTTT.

The chain joins TRBV21-1 to TRBJ2-7; the D segment call TRBD1 is taken from the table without a DNA check. TRBV21-1 is tagged as a pseudogene. CDR3 length equals 14 residues. The CDR3 region is CASSSDRGQYEQYF. The CDR3 coding sequence is TGTGCCAGCAGCTCGGACAGGGGACAATACGAGCAGTACTTC.

The J gene is TRBJ2-1, the V gene TRBV27, with TRBD2 matching over 7 bases. The CDR3 is 15 amino acids. J gave up 2 bases and V 4 bases, and 5 bases lay outside the gene matches. CDR1 and CDR2 (germline): MNHEY, SMNVEV (reference sequence). This CDR3 reads CASSSQRGTYNEQFF. The CDR3 DNA is TGTGCCAGCAGTTCTCAGCGGGGTACCTACAATGAGCAGTTCTTC.

The genes are TRBV2 and TRBJ2-3, with D maybe TRBD2 (5 bases). V was clipped by 3 bases and J by 3 bases, with 10 bases between them. In germline, CDR1 is SNHLY, CDR2 FYNNEI. The CDR3 is 14 amino acids. The CDR3 DNA follows: TGTGCCAGCAGTGAGCAACTAGTTACAGATACGCAGTATTTT. Residues: CASSEQLVTDTQYF.

The genes are TRBV6-5 and TRBJ2-1, with 7 nucleotides matching TRBD1. The CDR3 runs to 15 residues. Germline CDR1 reads MNHEY; CDR2 reads SVGAGI. The V gene end was trimmed by 6 bases and the J gene end by 6 bases; junction bases not matched to a gene: 11. The CDR3 sequence: CASRHDRESFNEQFF. The CDR3 coding sequence is TGTGCCAGCAGACATGACAGGGAATCATTCAATGAGCAGTTCTTC.

The chain joins TRBV4-3 to TRBJ2-7; tentatively, D is TRBD2 (5 bases). The CDR3 consists of 17 residues. Germline V gives CDR1 LGHNA, CDR2 YSLEER. Trimming took 0 bases from V and 0 from J, leaving 15 bases between them. The CDR3 loop reads CASSQDVAYGGSYEQYF. The CDR3 DNA follows: TGCGCCAGCAGCCAAGATGTCGCTTATGGAGGCTCCTACGAGCAGTACTTC.

V and J are TRBV9 and TRBJ2-3; 15 bases match TRBD2. This CDR3 contains 17 residues. V lost 3 bases to trimming and J lost 3 bases; unmatched junction nucleotides: 5. Germline V lookup: CDR1 SGDLS, CDR2 YYNGEE. The CDR3 here is CASSAGTSGGFTDTQYF. The CDR3 DNA reads as TGTGCCAGCAGCGCGGGGACTAGCGGGGGGTTTACAGATACGCAGTATTTT.

This clone was seen a single time. V is TRBV27 and J is TRBJ2-5; 8 nucleotides agree with TRBD2. The CDR3 length is 16 residues. V lost 0 bases and J lost 1; bases outside the gene matches: 4. Germline V lookup: CDR1 MNHEY, CDR2 SMNVEV (reference sequence). CDR3 amino acids: CASSLSRLAPQETQYF. The CDR3 coding sequence is TGTGCCAGCAGTTTATCTAGACTAGCGCCCCAAGAGACCCAGTACTTC.

The V call is TRBV15, the J call TRBJ1-1; no firm D call. Germline CDR1 is LNHNV and CDR2 is YYDKDF (reference sequence). V was clipped by 0 bases and J by 6 bases, with 8 bases between them. The CDR3 has 13 residues. CDR3 coding DNA: TGTGCCACCAGCAGAGAGAGGGTATCTGAAGCTTTCTTT. This codes for CATSRERVSEAFF.

With regard to this clone: Possible read error: a much larger clone is one base away. This sample also contains other DNA sequences that code for the same CDR3. The rearrangement links TRBV2 to TRBJ1-1; D not certain. CDR1 and CDR2 from the germline V gene are SNHLY and FYNNEI. Trimming pared 1 base from V and 4 bases from J, leaving 4 bases between. The CDR3 is 12 amino acids. The CDR3 loop reads CASSEGVTEAFF. The CDR3 nucleotides read TGTGCCAGCAGTGAAGGGGTCACTGAAGCTTTCTTT.

The genes are TRBV7-9 and TRBJ2-2, with 9 positions matching TRBD1. The CDR3 is 16 residues long. Germline lookup yields CDR1 SEHNR and CDR2 FQNEAQ (reference sequence). V was clipped by 4 bases and J by 3 bases; unmatched bases: 6. CDR3 sequence reads: CASSSTGTGYTGELFF. The CDR3 nucleotides read TGTGCCAGCAGCTCTACCGGGACAGGGTACACCGGGGAGCTGTTTTTT.

This chain connects TRBV9 to TRBJ2-3, with 9 bases lining up with TRBD1. Germline CDR1 and CDR2: SGDLS and YYNGEE. The CDR3 totals 17 residues. V trimming: 0 bases; J trimming: 0 bases; junction bases outside the gene matches: 5. The CDR3 bases are TGTGCCAGCAGCGTAGAGGACAGGGGACCAAGCACAGATACGCAGTATTTT. This translates into CASSVEDRGPSTDTQYF.

The V and J genes are TRBV29-1 and TRBJ1-2, with D uncertain. Trimming pared 5 bases from V and 0 bases from J, leaving 10 bases between. Germline-derived CDR1 and CDR2 are SQVTM and ANQGSEA. The CDR3 consists of 13 residues. This CDR3 is CSVWSSTNYGYTF. In DNA, the CDR3 is TGCAGCGTTTGGTCGTCAACTAACTATGGCTACACCTTC.

V usage is TRBV13 and J usage is TRBJ2-7; 9 bases are shared with TRBD1. The CDR3 spans 16 residues. Germline lookup yields CDR1 PRHDT and CDR2 FYEKMQ (reference sequence). V gave up 4 bases and J gave up 2 bases; unmatched junction bases: 9. CDR3 loop: CASSSRRDRAAYEQYF. In DNA form, the CDR3 reads TGTGCCAGCAGCTCCCGGCGGGACAGGGCGGCCTACGAGCAGTACTTC.

The gene calls are TRBV10-3 and TRBJ2-5; 7 bases map to TRBD1. The V and J ends lost 3 bases and 5 bases, in that order; junction bases with no gene match: 3. In germline, CDR1 is ENHRY, CDR2 SYGVKD. The CDR3 consists of 13 residues. The CDR3 DNA reads TGTGCCATCAGTGAAGACAGGGTTGAGACCCAGTACTTC. As protein: CAISEDRVETQYF.

The chain employs TRBV19 and TRBJ1-2; 9 nucleotides agree with TRBD1. The V segment lost 4 bases and the J segment 9 bases; nucleotides outside the gene matches: 6. This CDR3 has 13 residues. Germline CDR1 is LNHDA and CDR2 is SQIVND (reference sequence). The CDR3: CASSTTGGASYTF. CDR3 DNA sequence: TGTGCCAGTAGTACCACAGGGGGCGCGAGCTACACCTTC.

In its sample, this clone was seen a few times. This chain links TRBV5-1 with TRBJ2-3, with D perhaps TRBD2 (5 bases). Looked up from germline, CDR1 is SGHRS and CDR2 is YFSETQ. V lost 0 bases to trimming and J lost 6 bases, with 8 bases between them. The CDR3 length is 13 residues. The CDR3 DNA sequence: TGCGCCAGCAGCTTGGTTAGCGTTGATACGCAGTATTTT. Translated, it gives CASSLVSVDTQYF.

This clone was seen only once. This chain uses TRBV5-6 with TRBJ2-1; 13 bases agree with TRBD2. The V and J ends lost 0 bases and 10 bases, in that order; junction bases with no gene match: 7. Germline V gene sequence: CDR1 SGHDT, CDR2 YYEEEE. The CDR3 is 16 residues long. The CDR3: CASSLAGGLAGVEQFF. CDR3 coding DNA: TGTGCCAGCAGCTTGGCCGGCGGACTAGCGGGAGTAGAGCAGTTCTTC. The complete variable domain, with remaining parts taken from reference TRBV5-6 and TRBJ2-1, reads DAGVTQSPTHLIKTRGQQVTLRCSPKSGHDTVSWYQQALGQGPQFIFQYYEEEERQRGNFPDRFSGHQFPNYSSELNVNALLLGDSALYLCASSLAGGLAGVEQFFGPGTRLTVL.

With regard to this clone: The sample holds other DNA sequences that translate to the same CDR3. The chain recombines TRBV19 with TRBJ2-1, with 10 positions matching TRBD2. Germline trimming cut 3 bases from V and 1 base from J; bases unmatched to any gene: 0. CDR1 and CDR2 (germline): LNHDA, SQIVND (reference sequence). The CDR3 has 15 residues. The CDR3: CASSMTSGSYNEQFF. The DNA for the CDR3 is TGTGCCAGTAGTATGACTAGCGGGTCCTACAATGAGCAGTTCTTC.

The chain recombines TRBV2 with TRBJ2-2; D remains ambiguous. The germline CDR1 and CDR2 sequences are SNHLY and FYNNEI. CDR3 length: 13 amino acids. The V end lost 8 bases, the J end lost 2 bases, and 9 bases lay between the germline ends. Here the CDR3 reads CASGVVNTGELFF. CDR3 nucleotides: TGTGCCAGCGGGGTGGTTAACACCGGGGAGCTGTTTTTT.

The V gene is TRBV4-1, the J gene TRBJ2-3; 7 bases agree with TRBD2. This CDR3 is built from 15 residues. Germline-derived CDR1 and CDR2 are MGHRA and YSYEKL. V lost 1 base and J lost 5; bases outside the gene matches: 6. The DNA of the CDR3 is TGCGCCAGCAGCCAAGTGTCGGGGGGACGAGATACGCAGTATTTT. Translation gives CASSQVSGGRDTQYF.

The CDR3 sequence: CASSIVLGQGIEQYF. In nucleotides, the CDR3 is TGTGCCAGTAGTATAGTCCTTGGACAGGGGATCGAGCAGTACTTC. The rearrangement uses TRBV19 and TRBJ2-7; TRBD1 aligns across 9 bases. The germline V gene encodes CDR1 LNHDA and CDR2 SQIVND (reference sequence). CDR3 length equals 15 residues. Germline trimming cut 1 base from V and 6 bases from J; bases unmatched to any gene: 7.